These 32 T cell receptor beta chains came from one sample sequenced in a study of blood T cell repertoires in COVID-19. Sequencing used immunoSEQ multiplex PCR; TCRdb keeps in-frame clones, though not all of them. The sample shows under 300,000 clones, around four fifths of them seen only once. Sequences were obtained from peripheral blood. These TCRs come from a woman between 35 and 50 years old with active or convalescent COVID-19.

On this clone itself: Distinct nucleotide sequences in the sample also encode this CDR3. V gene TRBV12-3 or TRBV12-4 combines with J gene TRBJ1-6; D remains unclear. This CDR3 contains 12 residues. With 4 bases removed from V and 9 bases from J, the gap between germline ends came to 7 bases. CDR3 sequence: CASSYPGSPLHF. The CDR3 coding sequence is TGTGCCAGCAGTTATCCAGGTTCACCCCTCCACTTT.

The chain carries TRBV19 and TRBJ2-4; tentatively, D is TRBD1 (5 bases). V lost 8 bases and J lost 0, with 14 bases in between. Germline V CDR1 and CDR2: LNHDA, SQIVND (reference sequence). This CDR3 is 15 amino acids long. Here the CDR3 DNA reads TGTGCCAGTTCCGACAGAGAACTAGCCAAAAACATTCAGTACTTC. It translates to CASSDRELAKNIQYF.

The chain recombines TRBV14 with TRBJ1-2; 8 bases match TRBD1. The CDR3 runs to 15 residues. Germline V gene sequence: CDR1 SGHDN, CDR2 FVKESK. J gave up 2 bases and V 3 bases, and 5 bases lay outside the gene matches. CDR3 sequence: CASSQTGAANYGYTF. The CDR3 DNA follows: TGTGCCAGCAGCCAGACAGGGGCGGCCAACTATGGCTACACCTTC.

The chain links TRBV5-1 to TRBJ2-1; TRBD2 matches 14 bases. Germline trimming cut 4 bases from V and 0 bases from J; bases unmatched to any gene: 9. CDR1 is SGHRS and CDR2 is YFSETQ in the germline V gene. This CDR3 is built from 19 residues. CDR3 amino acids: CASSNRLAGGPSSYNEQFF. The CDR3 DNA is TGCGCCAGCAGCAACCGACTAGCGGGGGGGCCGAGCTCCTACAATGAGCAGTTCTTC.

J is TRBJ1-2 and V is TRBV28, with 8 bases identical to TRBD1. The CDR3 loop spans 15 amino acids. V dropped 5 bases and J dropped 4; count of bases not matched to a gene: 9. In germline, CDR1 is MDHEN, CDR2 SYDVKM. CDR3 protein: CASSPWTGPTYGYTF. The CDR3 DNA is TGTGCCAGCAGTCCCTGGACAGGGCCTACCTATGGCTACACCTTC.

The chain joins TRBV19 to TRBJ1-5, with 9 nucleotides matching TRBD1. CDR1 is LNHDA, CDR2 SQIVND, per germline (reference sequence). The ends lost 3 bases at V and 0 bases at J; junction bases unmatched: 6. The CDR3 spans 17 residues. This chain's CDR3 is CASSIATGGNSNQPQHF. CDR3 DNA sequence: TGTGCCAGTAGTATCGCGACAGGGGGGAATAGCAATCAGCCCCAGCATTTT.

This clone turned up a few times. This chain joins TRBV5-1 and TRBJ2-3; TRBD2 aligns across 8 bases. J gave up 2 bases and V 2 bases, and 7 bases lay outside the gene matches. Germline CDR1 and CDR2: SGHRS and YFSETQ. The CDR3 has 16 residues. In nucleotides, the CDR3 is TGCGCCAGCAGCTTCTCTTCGGGGGGGAACACAGATACGCAGTATTTT. This gives the protein CASSFSSGGNTDTQYF.

The chain carries TRBV14 and TRBJ1-6, with D possibly TRBD1 on 6 matching bases. This CDR3 region has 15 residues. CDR1 is SGHDN and CDR2 is FVKESK in the germline V gene. V lost 2 bases, J lost 9 bases, and 14 bases lay in between. The CDR3 DNA follows: TGTGCCAGCAGCCAAACCACAGGGTCCGGTTCACCCCTCCACTTT. Translation gives CASSQTTGSGSPLHF.

This sequence joins TRBV28 and TRBJ1-5; D perhaps matches TRBD1 (5 bases). From germline, CDR1 is MDHEN and CDR2 SYDVKM. The CDR3 is 12 amino acids. CDR3 DNA sequence: TGTGGCCACGGGGGTCGGAATCAGCCCCAGCATTTT. As protein: CGHGGRNQPQHF.

The genes are TRBV10-1 and TRBJ2-5, with D tentatively TRBD2 (6 bases). Germline V CDR1 and CDR2: WNHNN, SYGVQD (reference sequence). This CDR3 has 16 residues. The V and J ends lost 2 bases and 1 base respectively, with 14 bases between them. The CDR3, as DNA: TGCGCCAGCAGTGAGAGGGCAGCGGGCTCCCAAGAGACCCAGTACTTC. Translating gives CASSERAAGSQETQYF.

The chain links TRBV19 to TRBJ1-6; D unclear. This CDR3 is 13 amino acids long. In germline, CDR1 is LNHDA, CDR2 SQIVND (reference sequence). V was clipped by 0 bases and J by 10 bases, with 7 bases between them. The CDR3 protein is CASSIEALSPLHF. DNA for the CDR3: TGTGCCAGTAGTATAGAGGCCCTCTCACCCCTCCACTTT.

The J gene is TRBJ1-1, the V gene TRBV7-2; D is unclear. The CDR3 has 13 amino acids. Germline CDR1 SGHTA, CDR2 FQGNSA. The ends were cut back, 5 bases at V and 3 bases at J, with 10 bases in the middle. Written as DNA, the CDR3 is TGTGCCAGCAGCCGGCGTAGCGACACTGAAGCTTTCTTT. It yields the protein CASSRRSDTEAFF.

This clone was recorded only once. This chain joins TRBV6-6 and TRBJ2-3; TRBD1 matches 8 bases. This CDR3 has 14 amino acids. The V gene end was trimmed by 4 bases and the J gene end by 7 bases; junction bases not matched to a gene: 7. Germline loops: CDR1 MNHNY, CDR2 SVGAGI (reference sequence). The DNA for the CDR3 is TGTGCCAGCAGTTTTGGACAGGGAGGAAATACGCAGTATTTT. Protein: CASSFGQGGNTQYF.

In its sample, this clone was seen a few times. V and J are TRBV6-5 and TRBJ2-7; 7 nucleotides agree with TRBD1. CDR1 is MNHEY and CDR2 is SVGAGI in the germline V gene. The J segment lost 5 bases and the V segment lost 9 bases, leaving 16 bases of the junction unmatched. The CDR3 spans 15 residues. The CDR3 spells CASEEGAVAGDEQYF. The CDR3 DNA sequence: TGTGCCAGTGAAGAGGGGGCGGTGGCAGGCGACGAGCAGTACTTC.

This chain links TRBV28 with TRBJ1-1; a possible D gene is TRBD1 (5 bases). CDR3 size: 11 residues. Germline V lookup: CDR1 MDHEN, CDR2 SYDVKM. Trimming left V 6 bases short and J 11 bases short, with 13 bases between. DNA for the CDR3: TGTGCCAGCAGCTACAGGATGGCGGCTTTCTTT. It codes for CASSYRMAAFF.

The chain combines TRBV12-3 or TRBV12-4 with TRBJ2-5, with D possibly matching TRBD2 (6 bases). The CDR3 spans 12 residues. V lost 6 bases and J 7 bases, leaving 12 bases between the germline ends. In DNA form, the CDR3 reads TGTGCCAGCAGCGGGACTCTGGCGACCCAGTACTTC. It specifies CASSGTLATQYF.

The CDR3 coding sequence is TGTGCCACCAAGGCAGGTTCGAATGTTGGCGGGGAGCTGTTTTTT. This translates into CATKAGSNVGGELFF. The chain couples TRBV24-1 to TRBJ2-2; D uncertain. Germline CDR1 and CDR2: KGHDR and SFDVKD. CDR3 length: 15 residues. V dropped 8 bases and J dropped 7 bases, with 19 bases sitting between them.

The rearrangement joins TRBV5-6 to TRBJ1-1; D possibly corresponds to TRBD1 (5 bases). Germline V CDR1 and CDR2: SGHDT, YYEEEE. V dropped 4 bases and J dropped 0 bases, with 13 bases sitting between them. The length of the CDR3 is 15 residues. CDR3 sequence reads: CASSPMTDMNTEAFF. In DNA, the CDR3 is TGTGCCAGCAGCCCAATGACAGATATGAACACTGAAGCTTTCTTT.

This chain connects TRBV10-3 to TRBJ1-2; 9 bases map to TRBD1. Germline V CDR1 and CDR2: ENHRY, SYGVKD. Trimming removed 8 bases from V and 4 bases from J; junction bases left unmatched: 5. The CDR3 loop spans 13 amino acids. CDR3 protein: CAIGTGGIYGYTF. Here the CDR3 DNA reads TGTGCCATCGGAACAGGGGGCATCTATGGCTACACCTTC.

The rearrangement links TRBV10-3 to TRBJ2-2, with 10 bases aligning to TRBD1. Germline V CDR1 and CDR2: ENHRY, SYGVKD. There are 14 residues in the CDR3. V lost 3 bases and J lost 8; bases outside the gene matches: 3. This CDR3 reads CAISDGQGEGELFF. The CDR3 DNA sequence: TGTGCCATCAGTGATGGACAGGGGGAGGGGGAGCTGTTTTTT.

A few counts support this clone. The rearrangement links TRBV5-1 to TRBJ2-3, with TRBD2 matching over 8 bases. The CDR3 extends over 14 amino acids. The trim removed 2 bases at V and 2 bases at J, leaving 1 base unmatched. In germline, CDR1 is SGHRS, CDR2 YFSETQ. The CDR3 DNA sequence: TGCGCCAGCAGCTTCGGGGGGGTCACAGATACGCAGTATTTT. Amino acid sequence: CASSFGGVTDTQYF.

The rearrangement joins TRBV5-4 to TRBJ2-5; D perhaps matches TRBD2 (6 bases). The CDR3 sequence is 15 residues long. Germline V gene data show CDR1 as SGHNT and CDR2 as YYREEE (reference sequence). V was cut by 2 bases and J by 5 bases, with 16 bases left in between. CDR3 in DNA: TGTGCCAGCAGCTTAGCGGGCAAACCCTTGGAGACCCAGTACTTC. Translating it yields CASSLAGKPLETQYF.

This rearrangement joins TRBV18 to TRBJ2-3, with 8 bases that match TRBD1. CDR3 length equals 13 residues. The trim removed 0 bases at V and 12 bases at J, leaving 5 bases unmatched. CDR1 and CDR2 (germline): KGHSH, LQKENI. The CDR3 nucleotides read TGTGCCAGCTCACCACCGGGGCAGGGGGCCCAGTATTTT. Its protein is CASSPPGQGAQYF.

In its sample, this clone was seen a few times. CDR3 sequence reads: CASSPASGTVHYGYTF. For the CDR3, the DNA is TGCGCCAGCAGCCCAGCCTCCGGGACAGTACACTATGGCTACACCTTC. The V gene is TRBV5-1, the J gene TRBJ1-2; TRBD1 matches at 7 bases. CDR1 and CDR2 (germline): SGHRS, YFSETQ. The V gene end was trimmed by 4 bases and the J gene end by 3 bases; junction bases not matched to a gene: 12. The CDR3 totals 16 residues.

The genes are TRBV28 and TRBJ2-7; 10 nucleotides align to TRBD2. The ends lost 3 bases at V and 0 bases at J; junction bases unmatched: 11. From germline, CDR1 is MDHEN and CDR2 SYDVKM. This CDR3 spans 18 amino acids. CDR3 loop: CASSFYPGLAKSSYEQYF. The CDR3 bases are TGTGCCAGCAGTTTCTACCCGGGACTAGCGAAAAGCTCCTACGAGCAGTACTTC.

This clone came up a few times. The rearrangement links TRBV9 to TRBJ2-1; 10 positions match TRBD1. Germline values: CDR1 SGDLS, CDR2 YYNGEE. V lost 3 bases to trimming and J lost 2 bases; unmatched junction nucleotides: 11. CDR3 length: 18 amino acids. The CDR3 spells CASSANQGGQGAYNEQFF. The CDR3 DNA is TGTGCCAGCAGCGCAAATCAGGGAGGACAGGGGGCCTACAATGAGCAGTTCTTC.

This clone has more than one count but fewer than ten. The chain is built from TRBV30 and TRBJ1-3; the D is unclear. The V end lost 7 bases, the J end lost 5 bases, and 9 bases lay between the germline ends. CDR1 and CDR2 (germline): GTSNPN, SVGIG (reference sequence). This CDR3 is built from 11 residues. The CDR3 DNA reads as TGTGCCTACATATCGAGAAACACCATATATTTT. It codes for CAYISRNTIYF.

The V gene is TRBV7-6, the J gene TRBJ2-7, with D possibly being TRBD1 (6 bases). The germline V gene encodes CDR1 SGHVS and CDR2 FNYEAQ. Trimming shortened V by 5 bases and J by 1 base, and 18 bases separated the two germline ends. The CDR3 has 16 residues. The CDR3 loop reads CASSPLTGGFSYEQYF. CDR3 sequence (DNA): TGTGCCAGCAGCCCATTGACAGGCGGTTTTTCCTACGAGCAGTACTTC.

The chain has TRBV4-2 and TRBJ1-2; a possible D gene is TRBD1 (5 bases). The CDR3 has 14 residues. Trimming left V 0 bases short and J 3 bases short, with 8 bases between. Germline V gives CDR1 LGHNA, CDR2 YNFKEQ. CDR3 nucleotides: TGTGCCAGCAGCCAAGAGGGGGGGGACTATGGCTACACCTTC. Translated: CASSQEGGDYGYTF.

In regard to this clone: This specimen includes other DNA sequences encoding the same CDR3. The rearrangement joins TRBV14 to TRBJ1-4, with D possibly being TRBD1 (5 bases). The length of the CDR3 is 14 residues. Per the germline V gene, CDR1 is SGHDN and CDR2 is FVKESK. V was clipped by 5 bases and J by 8 bases, with 15 bases between them. CDR3 protein: CASSAGGWGEKLFF. The CDR3, as DNA: TGTGCCAGCAGCGCCGGGGGGTGGGGGGAAAAACTGTTTTTT. The full variable domain, in which reference TRBV14 and TRBJ1-4 provide the parts outside the CDR3, is EAGVTQFPSHSVIEKGQTVTLRCDPISGHDNLYWYRRVMGKEIKFLLHFVKESKQDESGMPNNRFLAERTGGTYSTLKVQPAELEDSGVYFCASSAGGWGEKLFFGSGTQLSVL.

This clone has a handful of counts. The J gene is TRBJ1-1, the V gene TRBV28; unclear D gene. CDR3 size: 16 residues. V lost 2 bases and J 1 base, leaving 14 bases between the germline ends. Germline V gene data show CDR1 as MDHEN and CDR2 as SYDVKM. Here the CDR3 DNA reads TGTGCCAGCAGTTTAAGAACGTCTTACGGGAACACTGAAGCTTTCTTT. It encodes CASSLRTSYGNTEAFF.

The chain uses TRBV5-8 and TRBJ2-3, with 12 bases aligning to TRBD1. Germline CDR1 is SGHTS and CDR2 is YDEGEE. Germline trimming cut 1 base from V and 4 bases from J; bases unmatched to any gene: 4. This CDR3 contains 16 residues. This CDR3 reads CASSLRGTGGADTQYF. The CDR3 nucleotides are TGTGCCAGCAGCTTGAGAGGGACAGGGGGCGCAGATACGCAGTATTTT. Looking up the rest from reference TRBV5-8 and TRBJ2-3 gives the full variable domain: EAGVTQSPTHLIKTRGQQATLRCSPISGHTSVYWYQQALGLGLQFLLWYDEGEERNRGNFPPRFSGRQFPNYSSELNVNALELEDSALYLCASSLRGTGGADTQYFGPGTRLTVL.